One sample yielded the 28 T cell receptor beta chains listed below, sequenced in a study of cytomegalovirus exposure and HLA in healthy donors. PCR employed 60 Vbeta and 13 Jbeta primers. Only in-frame clones appear in the TCRdb table, and some are missing; sequencing was by immunoSEQ multiplex PCR. The sample has some 170,000 clones, roughly 80% seen once. What was sequenced was PBMCs. The receptor source for this set is a girl aged 2-10 years in good health and CMV-seropositive.

V gene TRBV6-5 combines with J gene TRBJ2-5; 8 bases are shared with TRBD2. The CDR3 totals 14 residues. Unmatched junction bases numbered 11, after V lost 7 bases and J lost 7 bases. Germline V lookup: CDR1 MNHEY, CDR2 SVGAGI. CDR3 bases: TGTGCCAGCACTATGGGACTAGTTGGGTCGACCCAGTACTTC. As protein: CASTMGLVGSTQYF.

This chain joins TRBV30 and TRBJ2-1; D unclear. Germline V gene sequence: CDR1 GTSNPN, CDR2 SVGIG (reference sequence). V was trimmed by 2 bases and J by 4 bases, leaving 12 bases between them. The CDR3 contains 14 residues. The chain's CDR3 is CAWSPNTVYNEQFF. CDR3 coding DNA: TGTGCCTGGAGTCCTAATACAGTTTACAATGAGCAGTTCTTC.

In its sample, this clone was seen a few times. The chain has TRBV5-1 and TRBJ1-2, with 7 bases identical to TRBD1. V shed 0 bases and J 5 bases; nucleotides not matched to a gene: 4. The CDR3 consists of 14 residues. The germline V gene has CDR1 SGHRS and CDR2 YFSETQ. DNA for the CDR3: TGCGCCAGCAGCTTGGACAGGGGACAATATGGCTACACCTTC. As protein: CASSLDRGQYGYTF.

This chain connects TRBV11-3 to TRBJ2-5, with a possible D match to TRBD2 (6 bases). V lost 1 base to trimming and J lost 5 bases, with 20 bases between them. Per germline, CDR1 SGHNT and CDR2 YENEEA. The CDR3 runs to 17 residues. The CDR3 sequence is CASSLGGRERHAETQYF. In DNA form, the CDR3 reads TGTGCCAGCAGCTTAGGGGGCCGGGAGCGCCACGCGGAGACCCAGTACTTC.

This sequence joins TRBV15 and TRBJ2-7; TRBD1 matches at 7 bases. The CDR3 extends over 16 amino acids. CDR1 and CDR2 from the germline V gene are LNHNV and YYDKDF (reference sequence). The junction had 6 bases not matched to a gene; V was cut back by 0 bases and J by 1 base. CDR3 sequence (DNA): TGTGCCACCAGCAGAGAAGCAGGGGACAGTTCCTACGAGCAGTACTTC. Its protein product is CATSREAGDSSYEQYF.

This CDR3 is CASSYHSSYNEQFF. CDR3 sequence (DNA): TGTGCCAGTAGTTACCACTCCTCCTACAATGAGCAGTTCTTC. This rearrangement joins TRBV19 to TRBJ2-1; D gene unclear. This CDR3 is 14 amino acids long. Germline V lookup: CDR1 LNHDA, CDR2 SQIVND (reference sequence). Trimming removed 5 bases at V and 0 bases at J, with 8 bases between.

The V and J genes are TRBV7-9 and TRBJ1-1; D is possibly TRBD1 (6 bases). CDR3 length: 14 residues. From germline, CDR1 is SEHNR and CDR2 FQNEAQ (reference sequence). V was shortened by 5 bases and J by 0 bases, with 10 bases between the two germline ends. The CDR3 protein is CASSSGQMNTEAFF. The DNA of the CDR3 is TGTGCCAGCAGCAGTGGACAGATGAACACTGAAGCTTTCTTT.

V and J are TRBV28 and TRBJ2-4, with 9 bases lining up with TRBD1. V lost 4 bases, J lost 1 base, and 5 bases stayed unmatched. CDR1 is MDHEN and CDR2 is SYDVKM in the germline V gene. The CDR3 contains 16 residues. The DNA for the CDR3 is TGTGCCAGCAGTTCTCGGACAGGGGAGGCCAAAAACATTCAGTACTTC. Translated, it gives CASSSRTGEAKNIQYF.

The chain is built from TRBV5-1 and TRBJ2-1; 14 bases are shared with TRBD2. CDR3 size: 17 residues. The ends lost 2 bases at V and 5 bases at J; junction bases unmatched: 6. CDR1 SGHRS and CDR2 YFSETQ come from the germline V gene. The CDR3 region is CASSLGTSGRGDNEQFF. CDR3 DNA sequence: TGCGCCAGCAGCTTAGGGACTAGCGGGAGAGGGGACAATGAGCAGTTCTTC.

The V gene is TRBV2, the J gene TRBJ2-1; 8 bases are a match to TRBD2. The CDR3 extends over 14 amino acids. Trimming cost V 8 bases and J 8 bases; bases outside gene matches: 11. The germline V gene has CDR1 SNHLY and CDR2 FYNNEI. CDR3 sequence reads: CASVGLSGSHEQFF. CDR3 DNA sequence: TGTGCCAGCGTGGGCTTGAGCGGGAGTCATGAGCAGTTCTTC.

The J gene is TRBJ2-7, the V gene TRBV5-4; unclear D gene. Germline CDR1 and CDR2: SGHNT and YYREEE (reference sequence). V was cut by 1 base and J by 0 bases, with 11 bases left in between. This CDR3 contains 15 residues. The CDR3 reads CASSLPALGSYEQYF. The CDR3 DNA reads TGTGCCAGCAGCTTGCCCGCCCTAGGCTCCTACGAGCAGTACTTC.

This chain connects TRBV18 to TRBJ2-1, with D unresolved. Germline V gene sequence: CDR1 KGHSH, CDR2 LQKENI. V lost 1 base, J lost 0 bases, and 7 bases lay in between. The CDR3 is 15 amino acids. Here the CDR3 reads CASSPLASSYNEQFF. The CDR3 bases are TGTGCCAGCTCACCACTCGCCAGCTCCTACAATGAGCAGTTCTTC.

V and J are TRBV4-1 and TRBJ1-1; D might be TRBD1 (5 bases). CDR3 length: 15 amino acids. Trimming removed 3 bases from V and 1 base from J, with 12 bases in between. Germline V lookup: CDR1 MGHRA, CDR2 YSYEKL. CDR3 in DNA: TGCGCCAGCAGCCATCGTGGGGGGTGGAACACTGAAGCTTTCTTT. Translated, it gives CASSHRGGWNTEAFF.

The chain couples TRBV28 to TRBJ1-5; tentative D call: TRBD1 (5 bases). Trimming pared 5 bases from V and 4 bases from J, leaving 15 bases between. The V gene's germline CDR1 is MDHEN and CDR2 SYDVKM. This CDR3 comprises 15 residues. CDR3 nucleotides: TGTGCCAGCAGTAGAGGCCAGGGTGCGAATCAGCCCCAGCATTTT. It yields the protein CASSRGQGANQPQHF.

V is TRBV28 and J is TRBJ2-3, with D possibly TRBD2 on 6 matching bases. The germline gives CDR1 MDHEN, CDR2 SYDVKM. There are 16 residues in the CDR3. Trimming left V 7 bases short and J 2 bases short, with 19 bases between. For the CDR3, the DNA is TGTGCCAGCAAAGGAGGCGGGGCAGGGCCCACAGATACGCAGTATTTT. Translating it yields CASKGGGAGPTDTQYF.

The genes are TRBV28 and TRBJ1-5, with D possibly matching TRBD1 (5 bases). Germline V gene data show CDR1 as MDHEN and CDR2 as SYDVKM. CDR3 size: 17 residues. V shed 3 bases and J shed 6 bases, with 21 bases lying between them. The CDR3 sequence is CASSFSRKRGLAQPQHF. The CDR3 nucleotides are TGTGCCAGCAGTTTTTCACGGAAGCGGGGCCTTGCTCAGCCCCAGCATTTT. The full variable domain, with the rest looked up from reference TRBV28 and TRBJ1-5, is DVKVTQSSRYLVKRTGEKVFLECVQDMDHENMFWYRQDPGLGLRLIYFSYDVKMKEKGDIPEGYSVSREKKERFSLILESASTNQTSMYLCASSFSRKRGLAQPQHFGDGTRLSIL.

This chain connects TRBV9 to TRBJ2-1; 7 positions agree with TRBD2. CDR3 length: 15 amino acids. From germline, CDR1 is SGDLS and CDR2 YYNGEE. J lost 3 bases, V lost 1 base, and 4 bases had no gene match. The CDR3 loop is CASSVTGGSYNEQFF. The CDR3 DNA is TGTGCCAGCAGCGTAACGGGGGGAAGCTACAATGAGCAGTTCTTC.

The chain couples TRBV5-1 to TRBJ2-1; 7 bases match TRBD2. CDR3 length equals 14 residues. Germline V gives CDR1 SGHRS, CDR2 YFSETQ. The V and J ends lost 4 bases and 6 bases, in that order; junction bases with no gene match: 7. The CDR3 DNA reads as TGCGCCAGCAGCCCGGGAGGACCAACCAATGAGCAGTTCTTC. Amino acid sequence: CASSPGGPTNEQFF.

The genes are TRBV30 and TRBJ2-2, with TRBD2 identical over 9 bases. This CDR3 contains 18 residues. Trimming at V came to 2 bases and at J to 0 bases, leaving 10 bases not matched to a gene. Germline lookup yields CDR1 GTSNPN and CDR2 SVGIG (reference sequence). The CDR3 bases are TGTGCCTGGAGTTTCTTTAGCGGGAGAGCAACGAACACCGGGGAGCTGTTTTTT. Its translation: CAWSFFSGRATNTGELFF.

The rearrangement joins TRBV6-1 to TRBJ2-1; a possible D gene is TRBD2 (6 bases). The V end was cut by 2 bases, the J end by 10 bases, with 18 bases between. CDR3 size: 15 residues. Germline V gene lookup returns CDR1 MNHNS and CDR2 SASEGT. CDR3 sequence reads: CASSERGGSRGEQFF. In DNA, the CDR3 is TGTGCCAGCAGTGAAAGGGGAGGTAGCCGGGGAGAGCAGTTCTTC.

This chain joins TRBV5-5 and TRBJ2-1, with TRBD1 as a possible D gene (5 bases). Trimming cost V 2 bases and J 13 bases, with 13 bases left between them. Germline lookup yields CDR1 SGHKS and CDR2 YYEKEE (reference sequence). This CDR3 has 12 amino acids. The CDR3 DNA is TGTGCCAGCAGCTTCATGGGGCCCCTCCAGTTCTTC. Its protein product is CASSFMGPLQFF.

The chain couples TRBV28 to TRBJ2-2; 7 nucleotides match TRBD1. V shed 2 bases and J 10 bases; nucleotides not matched to a gene: 10. Germline-derived CDR1 and CDR2 are MDHEN and SYDVKM. The length of the CDR3 is 15 residues. The CDR3: CASSLNRGLPEELFF. CDR3 nucleotide sequence: TGTGCCAGCAGTTTAAACAGGGGCCTGCCGGAGGAGCTGTTTTTT.

The rearrangement links TRBV5-4 to TRBJ2-3; D unresolved. CDR1 is SGHNT, CDR2 YYREEE, per germline (reference sequence). Trimming removed 0 bases from V and 6 bases from J, with 5 bases in between. The CDR3 sequence is 12 residues long. The CDR3 DNA sequence: TGTGCCAGCAGCTTGGACAAGGATACGCAGTATTTT. Protein product: CASSLDKDTQYF.

This clone has just a few counts. This sequence joins TRBV6-6 and TRBJ2-5; 8 nucleotides line up with TRBD1. The CDR3 loop spans 12 amino acids. After removal of 6 bases from V and 3 bases from J, the junction contained 0 bases not matched to a gene. From germline, CDR1 is MNHNY and CDR2 SVGAGI (reference sequence). The DNA for the CDR3 is TGTGCCAGCAGGGACAGGGAAGAGACCCAGTACTTC. It is translated as CASRDREETQYF.

V usage is TRBV2 and J usage is TRBJ2-2, with D possibly TRBD2 on 7 matching bases. CDR3 length equals 18 residues. Germline CDR1 is SNHLY and CDR2 is FYNNEI. V was shortened by 4 bases and J by 4 bases, with 22 bases between the two germline ends. CDR3 in DNA: TGTGCCAGCAGTGCGATTTTCCGGGGGGCCCTAATCACCGGGGAGCTGTTTTTT. This codes for CASSAIFRGALITGELFF.

This chain links TRBV28 with TRBJ1-5; D unclear. This CDR3 is 13 amino acids long. Germline CDR1 and CDR2: MDHEN and SYDVKM. V lost 5 bases, J lost 5 bases, and 10 bases lay in between. The chain's CDR3 is CASSTFPDQPQHF. For the CDR3, the DNA is TGTGCCAGCAGTACCTTTCCAGATCAGCCCCAGCATTTT.

The rearrangement joins TRBV18 to TRBJ2-1; 9 positions agree with TRBD2. With V trimmed by 3 bases and J by 9 bases, 9 bases remained unmatched. The V gene's germline CDR1 is KGHSH and CDR2 LQKENI. This CDR3 has 15 amino acids. CDR3 sequence (DNA): TGTGCCAGCTCACCGGCCGGGGGCGGGAGGGGTGAGCAGTTCTTC. Amino acids: CASSPAGGGRGEQFF. Full variable domain (rest looked up from reference TRBV18 and TRBJ2-1): NAGVMQNPRHLVRRRGQEARLRCSPMKGHSHVYWYRQLPEEGLKFMVYLQKENIIDESGMPKERFSAEFPKEGPSILRIQQVVRGDSAAYFCASSPAGGGRGEQFFGPGTRLTVL.

CDR3 amino acids: CASSHRPPRGAKNIQYF. The CDR3 DNA reads as TGCGCCAGCAGCCACCGACCTCCTCGGGGGGCCAAAAACATTCAGTACTTC. V gene TRBV4-1 combines with J gene TRBJ2-4; a weak D match, TRBD2 (6 bases). The germline gives CDR1 MGHRA, CDR2 YSYEKL. The CDR3 extends over 17 amino acids. Trimming cost V 3 bases and J 1 base, with 16 bases left between them.